The 7 T cell receptor beta chains listed next were all sequenced from one sample in a study of regulatory T cells in long-lasting Graves disease. Sample time point: newly diagnosed GD, antithyroid drugs for less than 3 months. From RNA extracted from PBMCs, the TCR library was made. iRepertoire HTBI primers and Arm-PCR of CDR3 regions built TCR beta libraries. TCRdb re-called the multiplex PCR reads through MiXCR, storing one row per CDR3 protein. The sample yields about 560,000 distinct CDR3 sequences, more than 15% seen once. These data were also filed under a second study, of T cells in Graves' hyperthyroidism and ophthalmopathy.

Sequenced material: peripheral blood mononuclear cells (PBMCs), taken at new diagnosis, from a patient treated with antithyroid drugs. The receptor source for this set is a man aged 18 to 30 with Graves disease.

V usage is TRBV10-2 and J usage is TRBJ2-7; TRBD1 agrees at 7 bases. The junction had 8 bases not matched to a gene; V was cut back by 6 bases and J by 3 bases. Germline CDR1 and CDR2: WSHSY and SAAADI. This CDR3 contains 14 residues. CDR3 in DNA: TGCGCCAGCAGCCCACAGGGGTTGAACTACGAGCAGTACTTC. Protein product: CASSPQGLNYEQYF.

This chain connects TRBV11-2 to TRBJ2-7; 9 positions match TRBD1. V dropped 6 bases and J dropped 2; count of bases not matched to a gene: 5. The CDR3 is 14 residues long. Germline lookup yields CDR1 SGHAT and CDR2 FQNNGV. CDR3 residues: CASSHWDRAYEQYF. CDR3 coding DNA: TGTGCCAGCAGTCATTGGGACAGGGCCTACGAGCAGTACTTC.

This clonotype was seen repeatedly, ten times or more. The chain recombines TRBV11-2 with TRBJ2-4; D uncertain. There are 12 residues in the CDR3. Trimming pared 8 bases from V and 7 bases from J, leaving 12 bases between. The germline V gene has CDR1 SGHAT and CDR2 FQNNGV. The CDR3 DNA reads TGTGCCAGCGGCCTTCACGAGAACATTCAGTACTTC. This sequence encodes CASGLHENIQYF.

The sample holds a few counts of this clonotype. The genes are TRBV27 and TRBJ2-1; weak D call: TRBD1 (5 bases). The CDR3 covers 13 residues. Germline V gene data show CDR1 as MNHEY and CDR2 as SMNVEV (reference sequence). V dropped 3 bases and J dropped 7 bases, with 10 bases sitting between them. This CDR3 is CASSFYRTNEQFF. In DNA, the CDR3 is TGTGCCAGCAGTTTTTACAGGACGAATGAGCAGTTCTTC.

The chain links TRBV9 to TRBJ2-7; TRBD2 might be the D (5 bases). The CDR3 consists of 15 residues. CDR1 and CDR2 from the germline V gene are SGDLS and YYNGEE. With 1 base removed from V and 3 bases from J, the gap between germline ends came to 14 bases. The CDR3 loop is CASSVSFGVGYEQYF. CDR3 DNA sequence: TGTGCCAGCAGCGTATCGTTCGGGGTCGGCTACGAGCAGTACTTC.

There are many counts of this clonotype. The V and J genes are TRBV29-1 and TRBJ2-1; 8 bases are a match to TRBD2. The CDR3 is 14 amino acids. Germline values: CDR1 SQVTM, CDR2 ANQGSEA. V was clipped by 8 bases and J by 10 bases; unmatched bases: 16. The CDR3 reads CSQSRGGDFGEQFF. The CDR3 bases are TGCAGCCAAAGTCGGGGGGGCGATTTCGGGGAGCAGTTCTTC.

The J gene is TRBJ1-2, the V gene TRBV18, with D perhaps matching TRBD1 (6 bases). The V end lost 5 bases, the J end lost 4 bases, and 17 bases lay between the germline ends. CDR1 and CDR2 from the germline V gene are KGHSH and LQKENI. This CDR3 has 15 amino acids. In nucleotides, the CDR3 is TGTGCCAGCTCAAGCGACAGGCAACCTTCCTATGGCTACACCTTC. This sequence encodes CASSSDRQPSYGYTF.